Following are 18 T cell receptor beta chains from one sample sequenced in a study of a mutant IDH1 vaccine in newly diagnosed glioma. Time point defined: baseline, week 1 (first vaccination visit). Treatment denoted: pre-vaccination baseline after standard-of-care therapy. Assay: immunoSEQ multiplex PCR; the TCRdb copy retains only in-frame clones and omits some. The table includes 50,000 or so clones, roughly 80% detected once. The sample consisted of PBMCs, taken from a glioma patient treated with radiotherapy, temozolomide or both. These receptors all stem from a man in his late teens or twenties with glioma.

This clone has a single count. CDR3 loop: CASSLADRGYGYTF. DNA of the CDR3: TGTGCCAGCAGCTTGGCCGACAGGGGCTATGGCTACACCTTC. The genes are TRBV5-4 and TRBJ1-2, with TRBD1 matching over 8 bases. CDR1 and CDR2 from the germline V gene are SGHNT and YYREEE (reference sequence). This CDR3 contains 14 residues. V lost 0 bases to trimming and J lost 4 bases; unmatched junction nucleotides: 2.

The sample holds a few counts of this clone. The V and J genes are TRBV6-5 and TRBJ1-1, with D uncertain. Trimming cost V 2 bases and J 1 base, with 5 bases left between them. The V gene's germline CDR1 is MNHEY and CDR2 SVGAGI. This CDR3 is built from 13 residues. The CDR3 sequence: CASSYVANTEAFF. The DNA for the CDR3 is TGTGCCAGCAGTTACGTTGCGAACACTGAAGCTTTCTTT.

The rearrangement links TRBV13 to TRBJ1-1, with 7 bases fitting TRBD1. This CDR3 has 16 residues. The germline gives CDR1 PRHDT, CDR2 FYEKMQ (reference sequence). Trimming took 0 bases from V and 13 from J; bases not matched to a gene: 17. The CDR3 region has the DNA TGTGCCAGCAGCTTAGGCCTACTTGCAGGGGGAATTAGGGATTTCTTT. It specifies CASSLGLLAGGIRDFF.

The J gene is TRBJ1-2, the V gene TRBV30; TRBD1 might be the D (5 bases). The length of the CDR3 is 10 residues. In germline, CDR1 is GTSNPN, CDR2 SVGIG (reference sequence). Trimming cost V 2 bases and J 7 bases, with 5 bases left between them. The CDR3 bases are TGTGCCTGGAGTAGGGGTGGCTACACCTTC. This codes for CAWSRGGYTF.

The V call is TRBV18, the J call TRBJ2-1, with D possibly being TRBD2 (5 bases). The germline gives CDR1 KGHSH, CDR2 LQKENI. This CDR3 is 13 amino acids long. V was clipped by 9 bases and J by 3 bases, with 12 bases between them. The CDR3 DNA reads TGTGCCAGTGGACGGGGTTACTACAATGAGCAGTTCTTC. This encodes CASGRGYYNEQFF.

The rearrangement joins TRBV6-5 to TRBJ2-7; unclear D gene. The germline V and J ends were trimmed by 6 bases and 0 bases, with 12 bases remaining between them. The CDR3 length is 14 residues. CDR1 and CDR2 from the germline V gene are MNHEY and SVGAGI. CDR3 DNA sequence: TGTGCCAGCAGCTACCGAGGAGACTCCTACGAGCAGTACTTC. Encoded protein: CASSYRGDSYEQYF.

The chain uses TRBV9 and TRBJ1-2; 12 bases agree with TRBD1. This CDR3 is 14 amino acids long. Germline V gives CDR1 SGDLS, CDR2 YYNGEE. Trimming took 4 bases from V and 4 from J; bases not matched to a gene: 2. Written as DNA, the CDR3 is TGTGCCAGCAGCAGGGACAGGGGGCCCTATGGCTACACCTTC. Amino acid sequence: CASSRDRGPYGYTF.

The chain is built from TRBV7-2 and TRBJ1-2, with D tentatively TRBD1 (5 bases). Trimming pared 1 base from V and 7 bases from J, leaving 10 bases between. This CDR3 spans 13 amino acids. Germline V gene sequence: CDR1 SGHTA, CDR2 FQGNSA. The CDR3 reads CASSLGAGTGYTF. The CDR3 DNA reads TGTGCCAGCAGCTTAGGGGCAGGGACTGGCTACACCTTC.

The CDR3 protein is CATSRDFSEAFF. The CDR3 nucleotides read TGTGCCACCAGCAGAGATTTTTCTGAAGCTTTCTTT. This chain connects TRBV15 to TRBJ1-1, with D unclear. The V and J ends lost 0 bases and 6 bases respectively, with 5 bases between them. Germline V gives CDR1 LNHNV, CDR2 YYDKDF (reference sequence). This CDR3 has 12 amino acids.

The chain has TRBV7-3 and TRBJ1-1; unclear D gene. This CDR3 is built from 12 residues. The germline V and J ends were trimmed by 5 bases and 8 bases, with 12 bases remaining between them. Looked up from germline, CDR1 is SGHTA and CDR2 is FQGTGA. The CDR3 is CASSHGGQEAFF. CDR3 nucleotide sequence: TGTGCCAGCAGCCACGGAGGGCAGGAAGCTTTCTTT.

The CDR3 sequence is CASTEGSGNTIYF. The DNA of the CDR3 is TGTGCCAGCACCGAGGGATCCGGAAACACCATATATTTT. This chain connects TRBV7-3 to TRBJ1-3; D remains unclear. CDR1 SGHTA and CDR2 FQGTGA come from the germline V gene. The CDR3 totals 13 residues. The V and J ends lost 7 bases and 4 bases respectively, with 11 bases between them.

CDR3 coding DNA: TGTGCCAGCAGCTGGGCTAGCGCCCCAGATACGCAGTATTTT. Translation: CASSWASAPDTQYF. V gene TRBV7-3 combines with J gene TRBJ2-3, with D possibly TRBD2 on 6 matching bases. Trimming cost V 4 bases and J 4 bases, with 12 bases left between them. There are 14 residues in the CDR3. The germline V gene has CDR1 SGHTA and CDR2 FQGTGA.

V gene TRBV25-1 combines with J gene TRBJ1-2, with 9 bases identical to TRBD1. Trimming at V came to 6 bases and at J to 2 bases, leaving 7 bases not matched to a gene. The germline gives CDR1 MGHDK, CDR2 SYGVNS. This CDR3 has 15 amino acids. In DNA, the CDR3 is TGTGCCAGCAGCAGGACAGGGGCCGAGAACTATGGCTACACCTTC. Protein: CASSRTGAENYGYTF.

CDR3 in amino acids: CASSAVGGRPEAFF. The DNA of the CDR3 is TGTGCCAGCAGTGCCGTGGGAGGGAGGCCTGAAGCTTTCTTT. The genes are TRBV25-1 and TRBJ1-1, with unresolved D. The CDR3 loop spans 14 amino acids. Between the trimmed V and J ends, which lost 4 bases and 6 bases, there was a span of 15 bases. The V gene's germline CDR1 is MGHDK and CDR2 SYGVNS.

The rearrangement uses TRBV5-1 and TRBJ2-7; 7 bases are shared with TRBD1. Trimming took 2 bases from V and 3 from J; bases not matched to a gene: 14. Germline V gives CDR1 SGHRS, CDR2 YFSETQ. The CDR3 totals 17 residues. The CDR3 loop is CASSFGTDLDINYEQYF. The CDR3 bases are TGCGCCAGCAGCTTTGGGACAGACTTGGACATCAACTACGAGCAGTACTTC. Full variable domain (outside the CDR3, taken from reference TRBV5-1 and TRBJ2-7): KAGVTQTPRYLIKTRGQQVTLSCSPISGHRSVSWYQQTPGQGLQFLFEYFSETQRNKGNFPGRFSGRQFSNSRSEMNVSTLELGDSALYLCASSFGTDLDINYEQYFGPGTRLTVT.

This clone is medium-sized (0.01 to 0.1%) in the sample. The chain has TRBV18 and TRBJ1-2, with a weak D call TRBD1 (5 bases). V was pared by 0 bases and J by 5 bases, with 13 bases between. The germline CDR1 and CDR2 sequences are KGHSH and LQKENI. The CDR3 loop spans 15 amino acids. The CDR3: CASSPPWGPRYGYTF. CDR3 in DNA: TGTGCCAGCTCACCACCGTGGGGCCCCCGATATGGCTACACCTTC.

The chain employs TRBV7-2 and TRBJ1-6, with 7 bases that match TRBD1. V lost 7 bases and J lost 3; bases outside the gene matches: 3. The CDR3 has 14 amino acids. Germline V gives CDR1 SGHTA, CDR2 FQGNSA. This CDR3 reads CASTRTGYNSPLHF. The DNA of the CDR3 is TGTGCCAGCACAAGGACAGGCTATAATTCACCCCTCCACTTT.

The rearrangement uses TRBV27 and TRBJ2-6; D is ambiguous. Trimming cost V 2 bases and J 1 base, with 6 bases left between them. CDR3 length: 15 amino acids. CDR1 and CDR2 from the germline V gene are MNHEY and SMNVEV (reference sequence). CDR3 in DNA: TGTGCCAGCAGTTTAACGGCGTCTGGGGCCAACGTCCTGACTTTC. It codes for CASSLTASGANVLTF.